The present T cell receptor beta chain was sequenced within a study of OX40 agonist ivuxolimab in advanced cancers. Overall study findings and caveats: Expanded clones tended on average to be more numerous among CD8+ T cells than CD4+.

V lost 4 bases and J lost 3, with 16 bases in between. This CDR3 has 15 residues. Germline V lookup: CDR1 LGHNA, CDR2 YSLEER. Of note for this clone: Its cognate antigen is unknown.

Sequenced by immunoSEQ multiplex PCR; TCRdb stores in-frame clones only, minus some. Among around 61,000 clones listed, about 80% were seen once. The J gene is TRBJ2-7, the V gene TRBV4-3, with D tentatively TRBD1 or TRBD2 (6 bases each). The specimen was CD4+ or CD8+ T cells sorted from blood, collected in a trial of the OX40 agonist ivuxolimab. This clonotype was obtained from an adult with an advanced solid tumor such as melanoma, head and neck, liver or kidney cancer. This CDR3 is CASSPTVEGGYEQYF. CDR3 sequence (DNA): TGCGCCAGCAGCCCCACAGTAGAGGGGGGCTACGAGCAGTACTTC.